These 5 T cell receptor beta chains were all obtained from the same sample, sequenced in a study of beta chain features in type 1 diabetes. Regarding the study as a whole: Type 1 diabetes patients showed a moderate but significant shortening of TCRB CDR3s in all four CD4+ subsets.

The investigators reverse transcribed all of the isolated RNA, so they sequenced expressed TCRB transcripts. Here immunoSEQ multiplex PCR was the method, and the copy in TCRdb shows in-frame clones only, minus some. The data show some 350,000 clones, with roughly 13% seen just once and roughly 0.015% held by the top ten. Which antigens these TCRs recognize remains unknown. Sequencing used naive CD4+ T cells from blood. These receptors originate from a young woman with type 1 diabetes.

This clone was observed a few times. This chain links TRBV29-1 with TRBJ2-3; 7 nucleotides agree with TRBD2. Germline V gene lookup returns CDR1 SQVTM and CDR2 ANQGSEA. The CDR3 runs 16 residues. J gave up 1 base and V 3 bases, and 10 bases lay outside the gene matches. Written as DNA, the CDR3 is TGCAGCGTTGATAGGGCCCCTAGCGGACGCACAGATACGCAGTATTTT. Encoded protein: CSVDRAPSGRTDTQYF.

The V call is TRBV5-1, the J call TRBJ1-4, with a tentative D call TRBD1 (6 bases). Trimming removed 4 bases at V and 5 bases at J, with 15 bases between. This CDR3 has 15 amino acids. The V gene's germline CDR1 is SGHRS and CDR2 YFSETQ. CDR3: CASSSRGHPNEKLFF. The DNA for the CDR3 is TGCGCCAGCAGCAGTCGGGGACACCCGAATGAAAAACTGTTTTTT. The complete variable domain, with remaining parts taken from reference TRBV5-1 and TRBJ1-4, reads KAGVTQTPRYLIKTRGQQVTLSCSPISGHRSVSWYQQTPGQGLQFLFEYFSETQRNKGNFPGRFSGRQFSNSRSEMNVSTLELGDSALYLCASSSRGHPNEKLFFGSGTQLSVL.

This clone was picked up a small number of times. The gene calls are TRBV29-1 and TRBJ1-1; no reliable D call. The germline V gene has CDR1 SQVTM and CDR2 ANQGSEA. The CDR3 has 10 amino acids. V was pared by 4 bases and J by 7 bases, with 7 bases between. Here the CDR3 DNA reads TGCAGCGTTGCTTACATTGAAGCTTTCTTT. Translated, it gives CSVAYIEAFF.

This clone was seen only a few times. The gene calls are TRBV2 and TRBJ2-2; no definite D call. The V end was cut by 4 bases, the J end by 0 bases, with 6 bases between. Germline CDR1 reads SNHLY; CDR2 reads FYNNEI. The CDR3 is 14 amino acids. The CDR3 sequence: CASSGQANTGELFF. The CDR3, as DNA: TGTGCCAGCAGTGGGCAGGCGAACACCGGGGAGCTGTTTTTT.

This chain connects TRBV28 to TRBJ1-2; weak D call: TRBD1 (5 bases). The CDR3 loop spans 13 amino acids. V was shortened by 5 bases and J by 4 bases, with 11 bases between the two germline ends. CDR1 is MDHEN and CDR2 is SYDVKM in the germline V gene. The chain's CDR3 is CASSRTGPYGYTF. CDR3 bases: TGTGCCAGCAGTCGTACAGGCCCCTATGGCTACACCTTC.